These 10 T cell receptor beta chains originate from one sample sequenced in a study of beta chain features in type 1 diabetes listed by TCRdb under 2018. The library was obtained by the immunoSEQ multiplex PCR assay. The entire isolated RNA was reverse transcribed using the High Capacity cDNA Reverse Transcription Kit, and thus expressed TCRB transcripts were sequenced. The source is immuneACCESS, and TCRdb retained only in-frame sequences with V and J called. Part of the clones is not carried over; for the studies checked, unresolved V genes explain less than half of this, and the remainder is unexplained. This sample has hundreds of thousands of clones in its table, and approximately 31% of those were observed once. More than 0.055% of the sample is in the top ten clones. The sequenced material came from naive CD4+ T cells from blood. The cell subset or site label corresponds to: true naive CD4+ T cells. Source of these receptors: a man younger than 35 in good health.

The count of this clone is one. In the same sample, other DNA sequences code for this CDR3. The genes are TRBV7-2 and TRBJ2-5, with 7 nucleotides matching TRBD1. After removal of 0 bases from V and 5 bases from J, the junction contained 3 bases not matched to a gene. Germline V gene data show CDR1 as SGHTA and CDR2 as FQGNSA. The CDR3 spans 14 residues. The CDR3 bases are TGTGCCAGCAGCTTAGCGACAGGGCAGGAGACCCAGTACTTC. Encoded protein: CASSLATGQETQYF.

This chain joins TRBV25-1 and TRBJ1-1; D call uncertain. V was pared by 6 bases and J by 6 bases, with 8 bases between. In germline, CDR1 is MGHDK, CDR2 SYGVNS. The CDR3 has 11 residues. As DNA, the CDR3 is TGTGCCAGCAGCGGAGGTCCTGAAGCTTTCTTT. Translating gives CASSGGPEAFF. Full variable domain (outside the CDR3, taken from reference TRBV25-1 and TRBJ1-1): EADIYQTPRYLVIGTGKKITLECSQTMGHDKMYWYQQDPGMELHLIHYSYGVNSTEKGDLSSESTVSRIRTEHFPLTLESARPSHTSQYLCASSGGPEAFFGQGTRLTVV.

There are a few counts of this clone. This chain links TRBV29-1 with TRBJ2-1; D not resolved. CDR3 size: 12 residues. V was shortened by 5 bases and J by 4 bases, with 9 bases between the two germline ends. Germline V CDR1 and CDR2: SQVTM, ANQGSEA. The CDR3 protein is CSVRPSYNEQFF. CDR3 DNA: TGCAGCGTTAGGCCCTCATACAATGAGCAGTTCTTC.

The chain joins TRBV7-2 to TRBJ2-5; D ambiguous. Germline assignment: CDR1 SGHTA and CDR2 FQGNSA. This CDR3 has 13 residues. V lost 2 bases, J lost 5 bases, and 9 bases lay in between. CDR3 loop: CASSLSVSETQYF. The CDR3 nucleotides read TGTGCCAGCAGCTTATCTGTCAGTGAGACCCAGTACTTC.

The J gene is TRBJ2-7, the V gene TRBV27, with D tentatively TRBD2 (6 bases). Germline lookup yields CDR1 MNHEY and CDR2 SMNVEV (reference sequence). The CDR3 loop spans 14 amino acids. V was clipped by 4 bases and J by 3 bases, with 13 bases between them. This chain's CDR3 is CASSSGGVGYEQYF. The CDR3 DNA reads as TGTGCCAGCAGTTCTGGAGGGGTCGGCTACGAGCAGTACTTC.

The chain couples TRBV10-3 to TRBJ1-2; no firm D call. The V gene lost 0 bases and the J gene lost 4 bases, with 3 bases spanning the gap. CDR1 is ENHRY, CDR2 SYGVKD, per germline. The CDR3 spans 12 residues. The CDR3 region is CAISESPYGYTF. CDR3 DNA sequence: TGTGCCATCAGTGAGTCGCCCTATGGCTACACCTTC.

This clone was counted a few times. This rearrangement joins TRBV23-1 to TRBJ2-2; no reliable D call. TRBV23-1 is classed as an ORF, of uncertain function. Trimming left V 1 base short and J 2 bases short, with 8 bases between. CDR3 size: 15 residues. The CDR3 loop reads CASSQYGENTGELFF. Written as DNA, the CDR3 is TGCGCCAGCAGTCAATATGGGGAAAACACCGGGGAGCTGTTTTTT.

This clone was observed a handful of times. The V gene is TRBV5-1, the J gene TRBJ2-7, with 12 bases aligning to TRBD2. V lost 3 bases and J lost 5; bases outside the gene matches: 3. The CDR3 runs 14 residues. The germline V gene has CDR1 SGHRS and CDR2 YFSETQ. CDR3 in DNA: TGCGCCAGCAGCTCGACTAGCGGGAGTAACGAGCAGTACTTC. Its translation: CASSSTSGSNEQYF. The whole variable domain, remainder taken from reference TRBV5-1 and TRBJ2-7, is KAGVTQTPRYLIKTRGQQVTLSCSPISGHRSVSWYQQTPGQGLQFLFEYFSETQRNKGNFPGRFSGRQFSNSRSEMNVSTLELGDSALYLCASSSTSGSNEQYFGPGTRLTVT.

The CDR3 DNA is TGTGCCAGCAGCGCCAATACTGGGACACCTTACACTGAAGCTTTCTTT. This gives the protein CASSANTGTPYTEAFF. This chain uses TRBV9 with TRBJ1-1; TRBD1 is a possible D gene (6 bases). The V gene lost 3 bases and the J gene lost 3 bases, with 18 bases spanning the gap. Germline values: CDR1 SGDLS, CDR2 YYNGEE. CDR3 length equals 16 residues.

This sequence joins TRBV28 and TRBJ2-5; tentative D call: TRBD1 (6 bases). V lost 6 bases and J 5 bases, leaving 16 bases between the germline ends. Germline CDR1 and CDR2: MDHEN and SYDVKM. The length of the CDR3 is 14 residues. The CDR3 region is CASRPPGQGETQYF. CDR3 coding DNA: TGTGCCAGCAGGCCCCCCGGGCAGGGGGAGACCCAGTACTTC.